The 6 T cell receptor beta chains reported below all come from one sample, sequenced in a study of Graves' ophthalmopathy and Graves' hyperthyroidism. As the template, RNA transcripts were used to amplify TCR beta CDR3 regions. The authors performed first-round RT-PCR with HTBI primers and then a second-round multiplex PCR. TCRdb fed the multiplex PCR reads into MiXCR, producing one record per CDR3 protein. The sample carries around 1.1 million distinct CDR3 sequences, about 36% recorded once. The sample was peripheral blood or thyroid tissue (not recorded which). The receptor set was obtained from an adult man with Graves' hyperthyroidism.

The CDR3 DNA sequence: TGCAGTGCTTTCACAGGGACAGGGGCTGCCTACGAGCATTTT. This gives the protein CSAFTGTGAAYEHF. V is TRBV20-1 and J is TRBJ1-5, with 10 bases aligning to TRBD1. V shed 5 bases, J shed 14 bases, and the junction held 15 bases outside the gene matches. Germline V CDR1 and CDR2: DFQATT, SNEGSKA (reference sequence). The CDR3 runs to 14 residues.

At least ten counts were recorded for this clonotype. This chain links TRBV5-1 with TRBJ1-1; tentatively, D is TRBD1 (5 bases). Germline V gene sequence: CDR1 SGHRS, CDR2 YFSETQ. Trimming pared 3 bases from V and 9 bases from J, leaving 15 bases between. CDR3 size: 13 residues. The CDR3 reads CASSSGPGRQAFF. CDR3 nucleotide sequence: TGCGCCAGCAGCTCGGGGCCGGGACGTCAAGCTTTCTTT. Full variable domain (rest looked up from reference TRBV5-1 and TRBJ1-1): KAGVTQTPRYLIKTRGQQVTLSCSPISGHRSVSWYQQTPGQGLQFLFEYFSETQRNKGNFPGRFSGRQFSNSRSEMNVSTLELGDSALYLCASSSGPGRQAFFGQGTRLTVV.

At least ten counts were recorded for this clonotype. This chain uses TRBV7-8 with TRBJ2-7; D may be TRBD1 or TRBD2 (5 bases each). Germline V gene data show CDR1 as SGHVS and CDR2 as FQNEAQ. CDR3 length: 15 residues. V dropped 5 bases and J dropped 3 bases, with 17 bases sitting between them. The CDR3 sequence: CASSEGTPGGYEQYF. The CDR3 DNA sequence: TGTGCCAGCAGCGAGGGGACGCCTGGAGGCTACGAGCAGTACTTC.

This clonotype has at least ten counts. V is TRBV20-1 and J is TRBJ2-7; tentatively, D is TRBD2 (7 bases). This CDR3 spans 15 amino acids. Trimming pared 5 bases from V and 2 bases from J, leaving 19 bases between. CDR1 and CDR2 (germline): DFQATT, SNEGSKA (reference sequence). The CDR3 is CSAAPRGGGTYEQYF. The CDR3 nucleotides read TGCAGTGCTGCACCTAGGGGGGGTGGGACCTACGAGCAGTACTTC.

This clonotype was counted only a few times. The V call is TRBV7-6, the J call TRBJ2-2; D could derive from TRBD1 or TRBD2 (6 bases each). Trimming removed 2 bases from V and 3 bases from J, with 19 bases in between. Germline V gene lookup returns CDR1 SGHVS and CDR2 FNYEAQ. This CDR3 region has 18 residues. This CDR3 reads CASSLMSGGNDYTGELFF. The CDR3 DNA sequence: TGTGCCAGCAGCTTAATGTCCGGGGGCAACGATTACACCGGGGAGCTGTTTTTT. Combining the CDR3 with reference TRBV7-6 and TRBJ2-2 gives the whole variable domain GAGVSQSPRYKVTKRGQDVALRCDPISGHVSLYWYRQALGQGPEFLTYFNYEAQQDKSGLPNDRFSAERPEGSISTLTIQRTEQRDSAMYRCASSLMSGGNDYTGELFFGEGSRLTVL.

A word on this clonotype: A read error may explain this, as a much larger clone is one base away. Here the CDR3 reads CASRGQDGDEQYF. The CDR3 DNA is TGTGCCAGCAGGGGACAGGATGGCGACGAGCAGTACTTC. The rearrangement uses TRBV25-1 and TRBJ2-7; TRBD1 aligns across 8 bases. Germline loops: CDR1 MGHDK, CDR2 SYGVNS. V trimming: 6 bases; J trimming: 5 bases; junction bases outside the gene matches: 6. There are 13 residues in the CDR3.